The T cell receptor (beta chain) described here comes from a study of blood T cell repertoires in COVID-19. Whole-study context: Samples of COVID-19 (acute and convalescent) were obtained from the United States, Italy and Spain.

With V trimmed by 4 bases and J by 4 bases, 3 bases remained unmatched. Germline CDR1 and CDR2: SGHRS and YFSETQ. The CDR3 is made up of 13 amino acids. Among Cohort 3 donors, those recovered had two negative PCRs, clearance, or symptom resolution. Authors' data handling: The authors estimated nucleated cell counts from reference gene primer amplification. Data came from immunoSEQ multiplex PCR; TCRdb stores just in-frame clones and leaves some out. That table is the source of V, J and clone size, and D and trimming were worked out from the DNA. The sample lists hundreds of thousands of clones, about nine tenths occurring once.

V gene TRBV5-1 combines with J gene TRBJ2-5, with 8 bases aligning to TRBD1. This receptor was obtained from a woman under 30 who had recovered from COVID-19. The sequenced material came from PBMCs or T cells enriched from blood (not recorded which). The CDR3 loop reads CASSNRGLETQYF. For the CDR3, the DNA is TGCGCCAGCAGCAACAGGGGGTTAGAGACCCAGTACTTC.